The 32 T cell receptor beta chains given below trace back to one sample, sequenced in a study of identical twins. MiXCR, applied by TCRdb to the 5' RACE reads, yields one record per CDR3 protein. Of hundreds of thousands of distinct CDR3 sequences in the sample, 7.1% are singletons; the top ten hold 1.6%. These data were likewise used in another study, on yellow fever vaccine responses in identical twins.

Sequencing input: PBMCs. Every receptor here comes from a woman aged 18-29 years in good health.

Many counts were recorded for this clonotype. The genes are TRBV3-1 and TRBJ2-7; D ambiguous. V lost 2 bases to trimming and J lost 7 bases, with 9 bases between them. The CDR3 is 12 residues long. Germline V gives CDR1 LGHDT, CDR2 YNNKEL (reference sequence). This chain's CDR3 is CASSQNAEEQYF. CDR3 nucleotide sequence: TGTGCCAGCAGCCAAAATGCAGAAGAGCAGTACTTC.

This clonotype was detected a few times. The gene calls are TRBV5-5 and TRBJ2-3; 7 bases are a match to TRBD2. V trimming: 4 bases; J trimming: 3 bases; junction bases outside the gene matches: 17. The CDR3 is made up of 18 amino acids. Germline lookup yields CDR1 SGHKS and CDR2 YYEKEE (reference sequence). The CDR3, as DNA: TGTGCCAGCAGCCTTGAACCGCCCGCGGGCGGGAGAACAGATACGCAGTATTTT. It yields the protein CASSLEPPAGGRTDTQYF.

CDR3 sequence reads: CASSGSGTGGFGYTF. The CDR3 nucleotides are TGTGCCAGCAGTGGTTCCGGGACAGGGGGCTTTGGCTACACCTTC. V is TRBV12-3 or TRBV12-4 and J is TRBJ1-2, with 12 bases matching TRBD1. Unmatched junction bases numbered 8, after V lost 5 bases and J lost 7 bases. CDR3 length equals 15 residues.

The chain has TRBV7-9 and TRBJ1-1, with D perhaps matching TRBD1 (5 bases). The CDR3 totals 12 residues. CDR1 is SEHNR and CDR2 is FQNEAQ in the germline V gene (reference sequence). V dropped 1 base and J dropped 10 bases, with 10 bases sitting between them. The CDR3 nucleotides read TGTGCCAGCAGCTTAGAACACGGGGGAGCTTTCTTT. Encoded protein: CASSLEHGGAFF.

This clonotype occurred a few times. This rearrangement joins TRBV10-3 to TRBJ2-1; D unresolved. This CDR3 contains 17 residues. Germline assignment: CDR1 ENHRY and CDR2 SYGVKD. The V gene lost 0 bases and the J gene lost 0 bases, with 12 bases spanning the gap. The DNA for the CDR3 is TGTGCCATCAGTGAGTCCCAGAGGTACAGCTCCTACAATGAGCAGTTCTTC. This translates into CAISESQRYSSYNEQFF.

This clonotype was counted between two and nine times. The chain's CDR3 is CASRTGGGETQYF. The CDR3 nucleotides read TGTGCCAGCAGGACAGGGGGGGGAGAGACCCAGTACTTC. The chain is built from TRBV2 and TRBJ2-5; the match to TRBD1 covers 9 bases. The CDR3 sequence is 13 residues long. From germline, CDR1 is SNHLY and CDR2 FYNNEI. The V segment lost 6 bases and the J segment 4 bases; nucleotides outside the gene matches: 3.

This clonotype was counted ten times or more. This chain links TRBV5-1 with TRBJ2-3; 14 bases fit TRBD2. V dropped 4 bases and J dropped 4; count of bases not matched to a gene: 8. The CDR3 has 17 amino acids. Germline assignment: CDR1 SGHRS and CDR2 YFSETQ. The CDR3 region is CASSQWTSGRIPDTQYF. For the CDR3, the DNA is TGCGCCAGCAGCCAGTGGACTAGCGGGAGGATCCCAGATACGCAGTATTTT.

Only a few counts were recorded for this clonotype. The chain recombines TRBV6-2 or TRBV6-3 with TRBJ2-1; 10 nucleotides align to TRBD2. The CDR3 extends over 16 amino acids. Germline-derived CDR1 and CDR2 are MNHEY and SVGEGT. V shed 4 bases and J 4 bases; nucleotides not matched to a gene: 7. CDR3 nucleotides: TGTGCCAGCAGTTCCTCCCGGACTAGCGGTTACAATGAGCAGTTCTTC. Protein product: CASSSSRTSGYNEQFF.

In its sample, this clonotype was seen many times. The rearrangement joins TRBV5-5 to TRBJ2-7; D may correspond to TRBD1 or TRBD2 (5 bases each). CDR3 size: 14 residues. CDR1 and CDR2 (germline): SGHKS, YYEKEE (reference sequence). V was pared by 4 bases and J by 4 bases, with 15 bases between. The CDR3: CASSLSPGGYEQYF. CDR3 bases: TGTGCCAGCAGCCTCTCTCCTGGGGGTTACGAGCAGTACTTC. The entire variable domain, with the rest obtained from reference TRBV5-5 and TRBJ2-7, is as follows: DAGVTQSPTHLIKTRGQQVTLRCSPISGHKSVSWYQQVLGQGPQFIFQYYEKEERGRGNFPDRFSARQFPNYSSELNVNALLLGDSALYLCASSLSPGGYEQYFGPGTRLTVT.

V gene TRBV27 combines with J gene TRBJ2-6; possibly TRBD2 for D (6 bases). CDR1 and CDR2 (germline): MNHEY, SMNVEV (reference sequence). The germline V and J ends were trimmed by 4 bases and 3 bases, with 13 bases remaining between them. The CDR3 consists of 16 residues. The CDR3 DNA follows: TGTGCCAGCAGTTCGTCGGGGGTGGTTGGGGCCAACGTCCTGACTTTC. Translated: CASSSSGVVGANVLTF.

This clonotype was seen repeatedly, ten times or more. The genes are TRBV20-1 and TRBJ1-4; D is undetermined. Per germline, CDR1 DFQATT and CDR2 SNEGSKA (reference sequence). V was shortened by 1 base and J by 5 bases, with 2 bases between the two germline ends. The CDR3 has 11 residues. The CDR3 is CSARANEKLFF. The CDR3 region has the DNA TGCAGTGCTAGAGCCAATGAAAAACTGTTTTTT.

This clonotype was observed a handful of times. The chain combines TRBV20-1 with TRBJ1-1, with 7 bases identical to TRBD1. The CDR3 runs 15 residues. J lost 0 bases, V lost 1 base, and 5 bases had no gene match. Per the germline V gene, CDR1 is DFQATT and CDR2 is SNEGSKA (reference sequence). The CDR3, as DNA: TGCAGTGCTAGAGTCGGGGGACAGTTGAACACTGAAGCTTTCTTT. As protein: CSARVGGQLNTEAFF.

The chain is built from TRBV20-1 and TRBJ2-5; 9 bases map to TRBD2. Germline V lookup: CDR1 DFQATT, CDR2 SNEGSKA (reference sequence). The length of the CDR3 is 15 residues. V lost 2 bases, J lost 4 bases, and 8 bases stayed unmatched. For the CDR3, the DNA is TGCAGTGCTAGAACTGGGCGGGGGGGCGGAGAGACCCAGTACTTC. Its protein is CSARTGRGGGETQYF.

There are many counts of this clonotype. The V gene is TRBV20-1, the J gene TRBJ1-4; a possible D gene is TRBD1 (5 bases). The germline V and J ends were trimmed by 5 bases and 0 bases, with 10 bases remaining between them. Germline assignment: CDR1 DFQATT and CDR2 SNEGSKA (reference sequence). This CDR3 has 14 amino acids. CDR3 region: CSASTGPTNEKLFF. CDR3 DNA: TGCAGTGCTTCTACAGGACCAACTAATGAAAAACTGTTTTTT.

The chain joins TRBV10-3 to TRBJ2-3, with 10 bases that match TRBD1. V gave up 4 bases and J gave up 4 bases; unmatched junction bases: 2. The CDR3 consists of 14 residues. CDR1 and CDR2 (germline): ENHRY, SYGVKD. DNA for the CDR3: TGTGCCATCAGTGGACAGGGGGCCGCAGATACGCAGTATTTT. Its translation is CAISGQGAADTQYF.

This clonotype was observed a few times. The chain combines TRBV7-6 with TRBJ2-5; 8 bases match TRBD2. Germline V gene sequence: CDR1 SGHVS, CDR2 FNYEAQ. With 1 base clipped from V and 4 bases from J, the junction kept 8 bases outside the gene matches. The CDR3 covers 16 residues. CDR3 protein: CASSLGGGTRSETQYF. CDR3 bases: TGTGCCAGCAGCTTAGGGGGCGGGACTAGATCAGAGACCCAGTACTTC.

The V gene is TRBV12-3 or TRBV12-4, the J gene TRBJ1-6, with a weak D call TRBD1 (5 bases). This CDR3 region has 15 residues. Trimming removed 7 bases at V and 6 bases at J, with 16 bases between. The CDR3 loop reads CASTDPGLGNSPLHF. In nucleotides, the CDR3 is TGTGCCAGCACCGACCCGGGACTGGGTAATTCACCCCTCCACTTT.

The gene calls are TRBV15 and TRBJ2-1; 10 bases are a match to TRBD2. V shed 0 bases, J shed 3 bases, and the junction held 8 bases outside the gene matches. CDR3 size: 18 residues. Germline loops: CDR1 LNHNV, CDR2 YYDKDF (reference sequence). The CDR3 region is CATSRDEGLASIYNEQFF. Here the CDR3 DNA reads TGTGCCACCAGCAGAGATGAGGGACTAGCGTCGATCTACAATGAGCAGTTCTTC. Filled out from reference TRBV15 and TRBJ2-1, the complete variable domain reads DAMVIQNPRYQVTQFGKPVTLSCSQTLNHNVMYWYQQKSSQAPKLLFHYYDKDFNNEADTPDNFQSRRPNTSFCFLDIRSPGLGDTAMYLCATSRDEGLASIYNEQFFGPGTRLTVL.

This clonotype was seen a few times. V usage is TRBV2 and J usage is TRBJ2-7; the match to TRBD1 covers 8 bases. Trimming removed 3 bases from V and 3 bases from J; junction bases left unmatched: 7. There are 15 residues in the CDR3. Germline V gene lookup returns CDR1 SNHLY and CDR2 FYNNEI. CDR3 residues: CASSEGDRRIYEQYF. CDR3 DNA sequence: TGTGCCAGCAGTGAGGGGGACAGGAGGATCTACGAGCAGTACTTC.

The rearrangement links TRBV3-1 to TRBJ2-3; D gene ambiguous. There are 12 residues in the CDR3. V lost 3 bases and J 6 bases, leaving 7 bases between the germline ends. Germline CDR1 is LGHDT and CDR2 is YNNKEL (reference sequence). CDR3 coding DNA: TGTGCCAGCAGCCAGAATGAGGATACGCAGTATTTT. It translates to CASSQNEDTQYF.

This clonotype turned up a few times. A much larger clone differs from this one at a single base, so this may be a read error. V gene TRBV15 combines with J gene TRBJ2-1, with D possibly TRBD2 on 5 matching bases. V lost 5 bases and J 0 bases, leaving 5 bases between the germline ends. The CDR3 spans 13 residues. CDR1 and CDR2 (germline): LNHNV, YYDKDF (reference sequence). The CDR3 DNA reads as TGTGCCACCAGCGGGAGCTCCTACAATGAGCAGTTCTTC. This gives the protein CATSGSSYNEQFF.

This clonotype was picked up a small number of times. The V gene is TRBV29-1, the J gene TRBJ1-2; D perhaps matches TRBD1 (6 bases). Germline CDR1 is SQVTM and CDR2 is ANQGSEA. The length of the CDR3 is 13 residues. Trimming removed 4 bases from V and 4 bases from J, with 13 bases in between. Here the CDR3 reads CSVARGRSYGYTF. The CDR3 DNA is TGCAGCGTTGCACGGGGGCGCAGCTATGGCTACACCTTC.

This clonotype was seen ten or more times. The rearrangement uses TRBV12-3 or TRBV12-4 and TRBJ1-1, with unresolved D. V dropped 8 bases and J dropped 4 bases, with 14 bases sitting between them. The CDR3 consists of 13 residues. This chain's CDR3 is CASRGWKSTEAFF. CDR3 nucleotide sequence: TGTGCCAGCCGTGGGTGGAAGAGCACTGAAGCTTTCTTT.

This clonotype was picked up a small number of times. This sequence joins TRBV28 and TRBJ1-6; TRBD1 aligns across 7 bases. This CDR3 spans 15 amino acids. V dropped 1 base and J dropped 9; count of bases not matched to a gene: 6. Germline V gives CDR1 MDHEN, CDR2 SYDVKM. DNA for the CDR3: TGTGCCAGCAGTTTATCCGGCAGGGGGACTTCACCCCTCCACTTT. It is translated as CASSLSGRGTSPLHF.

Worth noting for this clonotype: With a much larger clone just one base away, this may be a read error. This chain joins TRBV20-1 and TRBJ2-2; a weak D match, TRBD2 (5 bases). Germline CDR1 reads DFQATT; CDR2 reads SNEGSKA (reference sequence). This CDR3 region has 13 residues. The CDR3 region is CSASPANTGELVF. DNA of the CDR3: TGCAGTGCTAGTCCCGCGAACACCGGGGAGCTGGTTTTT.

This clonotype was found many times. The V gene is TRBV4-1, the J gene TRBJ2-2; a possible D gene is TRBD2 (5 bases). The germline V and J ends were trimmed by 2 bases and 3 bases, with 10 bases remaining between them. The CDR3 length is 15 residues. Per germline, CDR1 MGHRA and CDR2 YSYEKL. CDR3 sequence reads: CASSQRGSYTGELFF. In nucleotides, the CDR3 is TGCGCCAGCAGCCAAAGAGGGAGCTACACCGGGGAGCTGTTTTTT.

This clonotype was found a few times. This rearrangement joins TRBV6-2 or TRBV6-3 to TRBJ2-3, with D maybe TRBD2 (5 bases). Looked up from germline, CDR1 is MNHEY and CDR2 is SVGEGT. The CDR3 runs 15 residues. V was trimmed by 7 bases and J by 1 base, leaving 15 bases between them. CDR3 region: CASKESGGRTDTQYF. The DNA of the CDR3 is TGTGCCAGCAAGGAAAGCGGAGGACGCACAGATACGCAGTATTTT.

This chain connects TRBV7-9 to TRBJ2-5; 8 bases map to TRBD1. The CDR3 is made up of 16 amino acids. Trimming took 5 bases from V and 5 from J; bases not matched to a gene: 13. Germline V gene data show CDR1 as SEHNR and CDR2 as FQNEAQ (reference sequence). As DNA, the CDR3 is TGTGCCAGCAGCCCCGCCGAGACAGGGGCATTTGAGACCCAGTACTTC. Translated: CASSPAETGAFETQYF.

The CDR3, as DNA: TGTGCCAGCAGGGGGAGGGGCACAGGGACGAACACTGAAGCTTTCTTT. Translating it yields CASRGRGTGTNTEAFF. The chain uses TRBV27 and TRBJ1-1; weak D call: TRBD1 (6 bases). CDR3 size: 16 residues. Germline-derived CDR1 and CDR2 are MNHEY and SMNVEV (reference sequence). The germline V and J ends were trimmed by 6 bases and 1 base, with 18 bases remaining between them.

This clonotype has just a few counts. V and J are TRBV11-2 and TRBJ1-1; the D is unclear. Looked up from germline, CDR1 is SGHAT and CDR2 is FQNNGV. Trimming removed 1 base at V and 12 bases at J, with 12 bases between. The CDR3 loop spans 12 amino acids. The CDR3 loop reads CASSLGPGLTFF. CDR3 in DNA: TGTGCCAGCAGCTTAGGGCCGGGTTTGACTTTCTTT.

This CDR3 is CASSARPGETQYF. DNA for the CDR3: TGTGCCAGCAGCGCCAGACCAGGAGAGACCCAGTACTTC. The chain recombines TRBV9 with TRBJ2-5; D not resolved. Germline V gives CDR1 SGDLS, CDR2 YYNGEE. The CDR3 is made up of 13 amino acids. V dropped 3 bases and J dropped 4 bases, with 10 bases sitting between them.

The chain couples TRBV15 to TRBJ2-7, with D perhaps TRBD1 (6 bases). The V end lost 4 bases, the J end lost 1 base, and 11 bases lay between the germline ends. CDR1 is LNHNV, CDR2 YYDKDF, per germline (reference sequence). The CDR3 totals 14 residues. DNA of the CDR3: TGTGCCACCAGCACCGGACAGAATTCCTACGAGCAGTACTTC. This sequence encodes CATSTGQNSYEQYF.